The TCR beta chain described here comes from a study of T cells in Graves' hyperthyroidism and ophthalmopathy. J lost 6 bases, V lost 3 bases, and 6 bases had no gene match. Per germline, CDR1 MNHEY and CDR2 SMNVEV (reference sequence). There are 16 residues in the CDR3. This clonotype was recorded many times. The antigen is unknown. Whole-study findings and limits: Model predictions of ophthalmopathy came a median approximately 6 months before onset. Peripheral blood also featured most of the thyroid clonotypes expanded above 0.001.

The diagnostic basis comprised clinical symptoms, serum thyroxine and TRAb, thyroid ultrasound and orbital computed tomography. Blood sampling occurred at first hyperthyroidism diagnosis, ahead of any ophthalmopathy symptoms. From RNA transcripts, TCR beta CDR3 regions were amplified. Primed by the HTBI set, a first-round RT-PCR was run on the TCR CDR3. Each CDR3 protein is one row after TCRdb ran MiXCR on the multiplex PCR reads. The data contain about 350,000 distinct CDR3 sequences, roughly 15% of them seen just once; the ten biggest clones take up around 35%. The rearrangement links TRBV27 to TRBJ2-3; TRBD2 matches at 13 bases. The TCR comes from a woman younger than 45 with Graves' hyperthyroidism that later progressed to Graves' ophthalmopathy. The source material was blood. CDR3 in DNA: TGTGCCAGCAGTTTTCAGACTAGCGGGGGGATCGATACGCAGTATTTT. Translation gives CASSFQTSGGIDTQYF.